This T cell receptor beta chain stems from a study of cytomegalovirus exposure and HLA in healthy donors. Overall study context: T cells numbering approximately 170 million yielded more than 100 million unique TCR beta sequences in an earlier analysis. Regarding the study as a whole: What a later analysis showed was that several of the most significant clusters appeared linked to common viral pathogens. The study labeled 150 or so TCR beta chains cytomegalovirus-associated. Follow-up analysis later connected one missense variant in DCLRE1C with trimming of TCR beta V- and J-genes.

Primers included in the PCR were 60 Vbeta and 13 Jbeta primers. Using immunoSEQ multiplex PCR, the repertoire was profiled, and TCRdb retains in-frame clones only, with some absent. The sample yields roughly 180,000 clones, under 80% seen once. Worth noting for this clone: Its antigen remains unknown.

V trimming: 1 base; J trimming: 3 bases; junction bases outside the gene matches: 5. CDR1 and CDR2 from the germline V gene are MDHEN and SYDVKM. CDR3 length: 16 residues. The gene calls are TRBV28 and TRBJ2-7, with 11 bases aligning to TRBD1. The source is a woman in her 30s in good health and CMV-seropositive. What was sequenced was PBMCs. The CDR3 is CASSLSRTGGRYEQYF. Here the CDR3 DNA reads TGTGCCAGCAGTTTATCCCGGACAGGGGGCCGCTACGAGCAGTACTTC. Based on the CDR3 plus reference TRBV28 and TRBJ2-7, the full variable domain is DVKVTQSSRYLVKRTGEKVFLECVQDMDHENMFWYRQDPGLGLRLIYFSYDVKMKEKGDIPEGYSVSREKKERFSLILESASTNQTSMYLCASSLSRTGGRYEQYFGPGTRLTVT.